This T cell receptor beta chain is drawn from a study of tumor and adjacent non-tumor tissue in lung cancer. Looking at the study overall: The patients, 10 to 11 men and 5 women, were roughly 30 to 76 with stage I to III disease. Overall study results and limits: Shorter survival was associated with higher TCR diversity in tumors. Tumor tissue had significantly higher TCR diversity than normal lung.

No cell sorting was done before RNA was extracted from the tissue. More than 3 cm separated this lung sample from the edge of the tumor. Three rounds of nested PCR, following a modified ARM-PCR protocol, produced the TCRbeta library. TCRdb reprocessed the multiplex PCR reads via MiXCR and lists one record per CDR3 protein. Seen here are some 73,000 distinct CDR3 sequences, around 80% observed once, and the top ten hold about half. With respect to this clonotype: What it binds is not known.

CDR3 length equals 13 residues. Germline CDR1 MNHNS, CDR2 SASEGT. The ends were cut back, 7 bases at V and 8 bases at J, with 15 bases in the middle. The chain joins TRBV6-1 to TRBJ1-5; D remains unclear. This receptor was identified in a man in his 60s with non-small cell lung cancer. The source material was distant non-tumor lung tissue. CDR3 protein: CASIATLYEPQHF. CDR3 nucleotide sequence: TGTGCCAGCATTGCTACACTCTATGAGCCCCAGCATTTT.